The entry below describes one T cell receptor beta chain. V dropped 3 bases and J dropped 11; count of bases not matched to a gene: 17. Germline V gene data show CDR1 as LNHDA and CDR2 as SQIVND (reference sequence). CDR3 length equals 16 residues. The assay was immunoSEQ multiplex PCR, and TCRdb's table has in-frame clones only and misses some. This sample has about 120,000 clones, with about 71% found just once. This record comes from a study of shared clonotypes between healthy human individuals. Sequenced material: memory CD8+ T cells sorted from blood. The subset is: CD45RO+ cells pooled with CCR7-negative TemRA cells. V usage is TRBV19 and J usage is TRBJ2-5; 8 bases agree with TRBD1. The TCR was taken from a woman aged 25 to 45 in good health. CDR3 nucleotide sequence: TGTGCCAGTAGTATTTGGCAGGGGGCTAGCTTGACTGAGCAGTACTTC. Its protein is CASSIWQGASLTEQYF.